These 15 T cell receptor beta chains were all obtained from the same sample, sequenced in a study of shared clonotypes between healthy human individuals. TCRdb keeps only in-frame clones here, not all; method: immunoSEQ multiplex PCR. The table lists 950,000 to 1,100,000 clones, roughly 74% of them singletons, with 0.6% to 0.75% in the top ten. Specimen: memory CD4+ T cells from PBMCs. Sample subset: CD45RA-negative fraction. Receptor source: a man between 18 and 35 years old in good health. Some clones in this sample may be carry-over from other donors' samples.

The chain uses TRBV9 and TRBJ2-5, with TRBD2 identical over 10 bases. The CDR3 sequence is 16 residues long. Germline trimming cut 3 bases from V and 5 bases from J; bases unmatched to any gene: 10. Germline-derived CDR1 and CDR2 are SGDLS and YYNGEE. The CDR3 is CASSATGTSVWETQYF. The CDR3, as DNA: TGTGCCAGCAGCGCCACCGGGACTAGCGTGTGGGAGACCCAGTACTTC.

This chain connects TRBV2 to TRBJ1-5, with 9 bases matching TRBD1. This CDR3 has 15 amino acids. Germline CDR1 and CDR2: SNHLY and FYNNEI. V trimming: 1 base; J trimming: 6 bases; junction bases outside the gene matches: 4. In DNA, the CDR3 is TGTGCCAGCAGTGAAGGAGACAGGGGGTTTCAGCCCCAGCATTTT. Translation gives CASSEGDRGFQPQHF.

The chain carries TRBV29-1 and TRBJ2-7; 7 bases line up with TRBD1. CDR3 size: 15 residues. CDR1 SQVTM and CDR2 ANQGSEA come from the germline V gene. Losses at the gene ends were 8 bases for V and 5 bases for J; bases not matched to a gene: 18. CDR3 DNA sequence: TGCAGCAGCCGAGGGGGCGGCCAATCGGACGACGAGCAGTACTTC. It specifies CSSRGGGQSDDEQYF.

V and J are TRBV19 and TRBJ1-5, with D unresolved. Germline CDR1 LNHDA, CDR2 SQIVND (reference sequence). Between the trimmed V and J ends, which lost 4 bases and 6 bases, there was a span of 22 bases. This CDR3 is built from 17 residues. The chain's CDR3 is CASSTVIERLLSQPQHF. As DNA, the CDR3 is TGTGCCAGTAGTACCGTAATCGAGCGGCTTTTGAGTCAGCCCCAGCATTTT.

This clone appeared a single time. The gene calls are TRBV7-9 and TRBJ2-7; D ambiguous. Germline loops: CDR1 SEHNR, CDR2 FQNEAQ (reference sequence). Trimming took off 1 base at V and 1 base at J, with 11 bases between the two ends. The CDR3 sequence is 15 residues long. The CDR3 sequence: CASSLGSVSSYEQYF. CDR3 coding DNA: TGTGCCAGCAGCTTAGGGTCCGTAAGTTCCTACGAGCAGTACTTC. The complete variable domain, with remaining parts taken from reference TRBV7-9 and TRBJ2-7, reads DTGVSQNPRHKITKRGQNVTFRCDPISEHNRLYWYRQTLGQGPEFLTYFQNEAQLEKSRLLSDRFSAERPKGSFSTLEIQRTEQGDSAMYLCASSLGSVSSYEQYFGPGTRLTVT.

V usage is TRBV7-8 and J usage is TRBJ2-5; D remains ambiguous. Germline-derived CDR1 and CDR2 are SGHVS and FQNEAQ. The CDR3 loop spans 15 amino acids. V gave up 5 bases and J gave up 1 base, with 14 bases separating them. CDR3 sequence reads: CASSRDSGRQETQYF. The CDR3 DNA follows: TGTGCCAGCAGCCGAGATAGTGGGCGCCAAGAGACCCAGTACTTC.

The CDR3 is CASPLGRGLADNEQFF. CDR3 bases: TGTGCCAGCCCGCTAGGTAGGGGACTAGCGGACAATGAGCAGTTCTTC. The chain joins TRBV5-6 to TRBJ2-1; 11 bases are shared with TRBD2. The CDR3 loop spans 16 amino acids. J was trimmed by 5 bases and V by 7 bases; bases with no gene match: 11. Germline V gives CDR1 SGHDT, CDR2 YYEEEE.

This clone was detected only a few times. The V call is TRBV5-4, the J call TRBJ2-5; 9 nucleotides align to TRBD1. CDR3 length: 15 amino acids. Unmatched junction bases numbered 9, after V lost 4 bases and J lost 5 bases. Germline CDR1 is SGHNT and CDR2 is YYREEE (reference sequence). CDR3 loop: CASSIPTGGRETQYF. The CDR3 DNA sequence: TGTGCCAGCAGCATCCCCACAGGGGGCAGGGAGACCCAGTACTTC.

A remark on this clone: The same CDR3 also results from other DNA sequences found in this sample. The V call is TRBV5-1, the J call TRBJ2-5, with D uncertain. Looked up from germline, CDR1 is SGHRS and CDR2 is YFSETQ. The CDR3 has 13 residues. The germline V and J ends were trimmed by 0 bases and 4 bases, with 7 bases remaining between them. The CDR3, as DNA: TGCGCCAGCAGCTTGGGTTCAGGAGAGACCCAGTACTTC. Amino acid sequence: CASSLGSGETQYF.

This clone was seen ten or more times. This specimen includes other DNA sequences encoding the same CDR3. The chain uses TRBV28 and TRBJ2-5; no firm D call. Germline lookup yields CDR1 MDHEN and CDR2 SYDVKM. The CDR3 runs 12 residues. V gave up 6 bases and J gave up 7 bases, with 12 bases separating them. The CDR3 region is CASSPVSGTQYF. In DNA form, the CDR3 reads TGTGCCAGCAGCCCCGTTTCTGGGACCCAGTACTTC.

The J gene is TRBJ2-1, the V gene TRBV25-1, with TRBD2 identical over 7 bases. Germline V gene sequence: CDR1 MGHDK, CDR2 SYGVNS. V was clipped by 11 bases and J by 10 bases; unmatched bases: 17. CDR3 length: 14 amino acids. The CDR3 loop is CASGEAGEAGEQFF. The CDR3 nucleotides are TGTGCCTCTGGGGAGGCGGGAGAGGCGGGGGAGCAGTTCTTC.

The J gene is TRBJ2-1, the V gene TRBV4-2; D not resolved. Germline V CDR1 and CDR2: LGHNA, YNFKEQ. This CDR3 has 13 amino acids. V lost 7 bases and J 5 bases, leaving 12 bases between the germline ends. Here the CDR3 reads CASTRTVNNEQFF. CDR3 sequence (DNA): TGTGCCAGCACCCGGACCGTGAACAATGAGCAGTTCTTC.

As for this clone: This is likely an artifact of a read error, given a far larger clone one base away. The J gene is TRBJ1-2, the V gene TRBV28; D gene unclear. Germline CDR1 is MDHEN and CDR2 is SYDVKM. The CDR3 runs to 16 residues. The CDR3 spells CASSNVGGLSNYGCTF. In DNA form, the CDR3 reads TGTGCCAGCAGTAATGTCGGAGGCCTCTCTAACTATGGCTGCACCTTC.

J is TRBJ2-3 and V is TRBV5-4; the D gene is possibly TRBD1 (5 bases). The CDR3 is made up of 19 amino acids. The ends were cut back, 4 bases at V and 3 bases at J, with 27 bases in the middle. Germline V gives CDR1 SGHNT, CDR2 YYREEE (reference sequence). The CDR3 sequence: CASSPSVRGSLKATDTQYF. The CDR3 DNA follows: TGTGCCAGCAGCCCTAGTGTAAGGGGCTCACTAAAGGCAACAGATACGCAGTATTTT.

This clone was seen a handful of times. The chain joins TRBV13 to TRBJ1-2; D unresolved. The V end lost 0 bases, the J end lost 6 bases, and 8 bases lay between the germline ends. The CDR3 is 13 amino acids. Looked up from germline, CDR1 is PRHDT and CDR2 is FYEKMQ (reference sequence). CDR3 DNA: TGTGCCAGCAGCTTAGGCCCCAACAATGGCTACACCTTC. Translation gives CASSLGPNNGYTF.